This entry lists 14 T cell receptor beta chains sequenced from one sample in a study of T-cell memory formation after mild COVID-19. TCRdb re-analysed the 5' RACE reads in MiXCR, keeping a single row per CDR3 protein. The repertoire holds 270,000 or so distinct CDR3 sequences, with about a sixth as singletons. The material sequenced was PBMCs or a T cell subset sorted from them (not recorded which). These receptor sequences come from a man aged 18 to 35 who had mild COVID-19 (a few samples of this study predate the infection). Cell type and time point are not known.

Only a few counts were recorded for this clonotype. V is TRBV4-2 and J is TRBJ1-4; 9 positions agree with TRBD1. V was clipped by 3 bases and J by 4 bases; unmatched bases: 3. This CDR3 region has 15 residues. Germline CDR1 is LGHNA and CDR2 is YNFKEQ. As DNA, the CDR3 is TGTGCCAGCAGCCAGGAGGGACAGGGTAATGAAAAACTGTTTTTT. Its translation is CASSQEGQGNEKLFF.

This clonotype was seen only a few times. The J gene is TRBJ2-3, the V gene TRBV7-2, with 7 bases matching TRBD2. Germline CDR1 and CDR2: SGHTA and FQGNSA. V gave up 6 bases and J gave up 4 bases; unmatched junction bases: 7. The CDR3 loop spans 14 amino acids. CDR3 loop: CASRPGRGADTQYF. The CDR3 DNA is TGTGCCAGCAGGCCCGGACGGGGGGCAGATACGCAGTATTTT.

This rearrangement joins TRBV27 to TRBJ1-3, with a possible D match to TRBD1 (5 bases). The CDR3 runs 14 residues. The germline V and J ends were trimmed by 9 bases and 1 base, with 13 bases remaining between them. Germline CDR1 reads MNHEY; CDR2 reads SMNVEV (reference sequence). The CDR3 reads CARGPGRSGNTIYF. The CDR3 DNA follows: TGTGCCAGAGGACCAGGGAGGTCTGGAAACACCATATATTTT.

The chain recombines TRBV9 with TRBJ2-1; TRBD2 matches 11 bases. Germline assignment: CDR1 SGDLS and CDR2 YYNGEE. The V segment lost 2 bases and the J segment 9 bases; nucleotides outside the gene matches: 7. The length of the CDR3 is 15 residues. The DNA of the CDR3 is TGTGCCAGCAGCGTTTTAGCGGGGGGGCGTGTTGAGCAGTTCTTC. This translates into CASSVLAGGRVEQFF.

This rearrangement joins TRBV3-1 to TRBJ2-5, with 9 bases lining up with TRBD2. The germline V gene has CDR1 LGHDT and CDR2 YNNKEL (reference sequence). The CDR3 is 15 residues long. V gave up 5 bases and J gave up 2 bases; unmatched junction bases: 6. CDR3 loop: CASSDPAGGQETQYF. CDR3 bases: TGTGCCAGCAGCGATCCTGCGGGGGGGCAAGAGACCCAGTACTTC.

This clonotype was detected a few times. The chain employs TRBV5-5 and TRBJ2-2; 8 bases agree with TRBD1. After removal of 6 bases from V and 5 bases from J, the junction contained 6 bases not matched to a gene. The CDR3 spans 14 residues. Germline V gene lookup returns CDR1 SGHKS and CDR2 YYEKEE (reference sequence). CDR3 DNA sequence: TGTGCCAGCATCCCCGGACAGGGTACCGGGGAGCTGTTTTTT. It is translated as CASIPGQGTGELFF.

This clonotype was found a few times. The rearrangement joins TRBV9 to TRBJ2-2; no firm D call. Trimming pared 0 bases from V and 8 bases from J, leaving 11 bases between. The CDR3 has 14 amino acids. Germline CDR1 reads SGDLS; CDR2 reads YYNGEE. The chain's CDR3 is CASSVGGVTGELFF. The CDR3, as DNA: TGTGCCAGCAGCGTAGGTGGAGTGACGGGGGAGCTGTTTTTT.

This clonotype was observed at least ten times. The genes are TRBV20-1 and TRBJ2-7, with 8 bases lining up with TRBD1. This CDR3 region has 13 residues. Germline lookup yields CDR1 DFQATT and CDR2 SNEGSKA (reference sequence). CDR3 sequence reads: CSPRDRRSYEQYF. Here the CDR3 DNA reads TGCAGCCCTCGGGACAGGAGATCCTACGAGCAGTACTTC.

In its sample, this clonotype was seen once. The CDR3 loop reads CASSAVGFSGNTIYF. Written as DNA, the CDR3 is TGTGCCAGCAGCGCCGTGGGGTTCTCTGGAAACACCATATATTTT. The J gene is TRBJ1-3, the V gene TRBV9; no reliable D call. CDR1 SGDLS and CDR2 YYNGEE come from the germline V gene. V gave up 3 bases and J gave up 0 bases, with 10 bases separating them. This CDR3 is 15 amino acids long. Full variable domain (missing parts from reference TRBV9 and TRBJ1-3): DSGVTQTPKHLITATGQRVTLRCSPRSGDLSVYWYQQSLDQGLQFLIQYYNGEERAKGNILERFSAQQFPDLHSELNLSSLELGDSALYFCASSAVGFSGNTIYFGEGSWLTVV.

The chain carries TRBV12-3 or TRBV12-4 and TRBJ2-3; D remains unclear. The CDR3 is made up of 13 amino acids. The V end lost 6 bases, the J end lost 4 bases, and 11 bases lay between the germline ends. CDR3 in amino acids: CASRPRPSDTQYF. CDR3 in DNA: TGTGCCAGCAGGCCCCGGCCCTCAGATACGCAGTATTTT.

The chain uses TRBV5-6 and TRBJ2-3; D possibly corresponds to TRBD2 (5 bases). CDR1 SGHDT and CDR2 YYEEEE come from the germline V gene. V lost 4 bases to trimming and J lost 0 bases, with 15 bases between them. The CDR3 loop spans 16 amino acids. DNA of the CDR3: TGTGCCAGCAGCGAGTGGCGGGTTGGGAGCACAGATACGCAGTATTTT. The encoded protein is CASSEWRVGSTDTQYF.

CDR3 amino acids: CASSGLASNEKLFF. Written as DNA, the CDR3 is TGTGCCAGCAGTGGTCTGGCCTCAAATGAAAAACTGTTTTTT. J is TRBJ1-4 and V is TRBV2; D not resolved. Germline V gene sequence: CDR1 SNHLY, CDR2 FYNNEI. Trimming stripped 4 bases from V and 5 bases from J, with 11 bases between. The CDR3 runs 14 residues.

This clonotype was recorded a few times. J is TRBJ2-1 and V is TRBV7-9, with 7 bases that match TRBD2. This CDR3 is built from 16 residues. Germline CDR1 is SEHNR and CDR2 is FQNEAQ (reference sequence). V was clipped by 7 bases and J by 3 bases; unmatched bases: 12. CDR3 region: CASTPPGLTIYNEQFF. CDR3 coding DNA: TGTGCCAGCACCCCCCCGGGACTAACGATCTACAATGAGCAGTTCTTC.

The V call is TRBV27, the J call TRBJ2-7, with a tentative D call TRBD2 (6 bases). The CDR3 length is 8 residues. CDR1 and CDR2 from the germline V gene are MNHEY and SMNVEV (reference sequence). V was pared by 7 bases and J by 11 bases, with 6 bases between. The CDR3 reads CASTGEYV. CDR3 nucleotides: TGTGCCAGCACGGGGGAGTACGTC.